A selection of T cell receptor beta chains follows, all from one sample in a study of response to subunit inactivated influenza vaccine. TCRdb called the RT-PCR reads again in MiXCR, with one record for every CDR3 protein. The sample records roughly 290,000 distinct CDR3 sequences, around a fifth being singletons. The sample in question was PBMCs from blood, obtained about 20 months after vaccination. The receptor set was obtained from a man aged 50-75 years who received an inactivated influenza vaccine. Each CDR3 is given with its conserved first and last residue. Fields, in order: clone size, J gene, V gene, D gene, CDR3 DNA, CDR3 protein. A D gene is named only where the DNA matches it firmly. Only some rows state a clone size, as once, few, many or a class for expanded clones.

>NA|TRBJ1-1|TRBV20-1|TRBD1
TGCAGTGCTAGAGATCGTGACAGGGGCTACACTGAAGCTTTCTTT
CSARDRDRGYTEAFF
>few|TRBJ2-2|TRBV14|NA
TGTGCCAGCAGCCCCGGGGCAGGGAACACCGGGGAGCTGTTTTTT
CASSPGAGNTGELFF
>NA|TRBJ2-3|TRBV7-2|NA
TGTGCCAGCAGCTTAGACCAGCGCGGCACAGATACGCAGTATTTT
CASSLDQRGTDTQYF
>NA|TRBJ2-3|TRBV7-9|NA
TGTGCCAGCAGGAAACTCAATCCTCGGAACACAGATACGCAGTATTTT
CASRKLNPRNTDTQYF
>few|TRBJ2-1|TRBV7-8|TRBD2
TGTGCCAGCAGCCCGCGGGGGGCGAGGTACAATGAGCAGTTCTTC
CASSPRGARYNEQFF
>NA|TRBJ1-4|TRBV12-3/TRBV12-4|NA
TGTGCCAGCAGTTGGGGGTTTACTAATGAAAAACTGTTTTTT
CASSWGFTNEKLFF
>many|TRBJ1-2|TRBV11-3|NA
TGTGCCAGCAGCTTATCGAGGGGAATCGGCTACACCTTC
CASSLSRGIGYTF
>many|TRBJ1-3|TRBV28|TRBD1
TGTGCCAGCAGTCCTATCCCGGGACAGGGGCAAATCTCTGGAAACACCATATATTTT
CASSPIPGQGQISGNTIYF
>few|TRBJ2-3|TRBV11-3|TRBD2
TGTGCCAGCAGGGGGACTAGCGGGAGATGGACAGATACGCAGTATTTT
CASRGTSGRWTDTQYF
>NA|TRBJ1-2|TRBV18|TRBD1
TGTGCCAGCTCACCGGACAGGGGGTCCTTATCAAACTATGGCTACACCTTC
CASSPDRGSLSNYGYTF
>NA|TRBJ1-1|TRBV5-1|NA
TGCGCCAGCAGCTTGGCCTCTGGGTTAGGCGCTGAAGCTTTCTTT
CASSLASGLGAEAFF
>few|TRBJ2-1|TRBV5-8|TRBD2
TGTGCCAGCAGCTTAAAGTCGGGTCGGGGGGACAATGAGCAGTTCTTC
CASSLKSGRGDNEQFF
>many|TRBJ1-6|TRBV12-3/TRBV12-4|NA
TGTGCCAGCAGTTTCTTGAATTCACCCCTCCACTTT
CASSFLNSPLHF
>NA|TRBJ1-2|TRBV12-3/TRBV12-4|NA
TGTGCCAGCAGACGGATCGGCAGAAGCTATGGCTACACCTTC
CASRRIGRSYGYTF
>many|TRBJ1-5|TRBV12-3/TRBV12-4|NA
TGTGCCAGCAGTTACGGCAGGCGAAGCAATCAGCCCCAGCATTTT
CASSYGRRSNQPQHF
>few|TRBJ1-1|TRBV5-6|TRBD1
TGTGCCAGCAGCTATGACAGGGGGACTGAAGCTTTCTTT
CASSYDRGTEAFF
>NA|TRBJ2-1|TRBV19|TRBD2
TGTGCCAGTAGCGGTAAGACTAGCGGGAGGACTCGTTCCTACAATGAGCAGTTCTTC
CASSGKTSGRTRSYNEQFF
>few|TRBJ2-7|TRBV2|NA
TGTGCCAGCAGTGAATGGGGGGACGAGCAGTACTTC
CASSEWGDEQYF
>NA|TRBJ1-1|TRBV11-2|TRBD1
TGTGCCAGCAGCGCCTCCGGGACAGGCGCTGAAGCTTTCTTT
CASSASGTGAEAFF
>NA|TRBJ2-7|TRBV4-1|NA
TGCGCCAGCAGCCAAACAGGGCTTTTGTTGGACGAGCAGTACTTC
CASSQTGLLLDEQYF
>NA|TRBJ2-1|TRBV3-1|TRBD2
TGTGCCAGCAGCCAAGAATTGGTTAGCGGGGGTGAGCAGTTCTTC
CASSQELVSGGEQFF
>NA|TRBJ1-3|TRBV12-3/TRBV12-4|NA
TGTGCCAGCCTCAGAGGCGTGGGAAACACCATATATTTT
CASLRGVGNTIYF
>NA|TRBJ2-4|TRBV7-8|NA
TGTGCCTCCAGAGGGCCGGAAAACATTCAGTACTTC
CASRGPENIQYF
>NA|TRBJ2-1|TRBV19|NA
TGTGCCAGTAGTTGGCAGAGCTCCTACAATGAGCAGTTCTTC
CASSWQSSYNEQFF